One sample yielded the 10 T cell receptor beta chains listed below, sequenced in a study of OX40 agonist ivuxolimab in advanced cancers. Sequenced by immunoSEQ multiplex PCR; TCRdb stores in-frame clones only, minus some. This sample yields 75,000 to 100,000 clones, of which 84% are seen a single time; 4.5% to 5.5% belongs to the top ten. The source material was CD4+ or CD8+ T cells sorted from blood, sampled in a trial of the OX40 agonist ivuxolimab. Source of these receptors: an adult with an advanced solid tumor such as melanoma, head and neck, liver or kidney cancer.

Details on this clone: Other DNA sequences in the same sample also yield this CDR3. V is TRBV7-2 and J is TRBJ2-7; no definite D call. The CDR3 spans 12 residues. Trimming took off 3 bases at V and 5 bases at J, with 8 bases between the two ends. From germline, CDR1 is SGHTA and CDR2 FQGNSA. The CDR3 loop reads CASSLSRHEQYF. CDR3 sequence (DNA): TGTGCCAGCAGCTTGTCACGCCACGAGCAGTACTTC.

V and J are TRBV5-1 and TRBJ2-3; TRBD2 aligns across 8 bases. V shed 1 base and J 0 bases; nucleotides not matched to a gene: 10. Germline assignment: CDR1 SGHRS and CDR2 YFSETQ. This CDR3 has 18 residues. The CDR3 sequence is CASSLLLSGSTSTDTQYF. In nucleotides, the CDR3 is TGCGCCAGCAGCTTGTTATTGAGCGGGAGTACTAGCACAGATACGCAGTATTTT.

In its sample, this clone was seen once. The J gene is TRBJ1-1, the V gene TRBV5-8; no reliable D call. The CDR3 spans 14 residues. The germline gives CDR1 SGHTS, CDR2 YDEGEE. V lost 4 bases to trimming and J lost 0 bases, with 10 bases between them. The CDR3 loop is CASSPGRMNTEAFF. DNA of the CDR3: TGTGCCAGCAGCCCCGGACGGATGAACACTGAAGCTTTCTTT.

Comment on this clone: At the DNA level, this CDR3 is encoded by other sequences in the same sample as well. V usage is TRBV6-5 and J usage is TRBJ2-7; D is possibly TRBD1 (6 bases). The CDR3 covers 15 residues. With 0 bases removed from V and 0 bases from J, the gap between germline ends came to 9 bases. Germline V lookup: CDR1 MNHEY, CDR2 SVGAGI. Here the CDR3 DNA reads TGTGCCAGCAGTTACTCGGGCAGGGGCTCCTACGAGCAGTACTTC. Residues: CASSYSGRGSYEQYF.

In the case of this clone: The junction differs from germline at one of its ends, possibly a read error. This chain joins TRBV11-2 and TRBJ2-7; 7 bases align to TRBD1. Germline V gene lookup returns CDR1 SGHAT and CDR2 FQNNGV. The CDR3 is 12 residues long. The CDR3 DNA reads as TGTGCCAGCAGCTTAGAGGGCAGGGGGAGCCAATTC. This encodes CASSLEGRGSQF.

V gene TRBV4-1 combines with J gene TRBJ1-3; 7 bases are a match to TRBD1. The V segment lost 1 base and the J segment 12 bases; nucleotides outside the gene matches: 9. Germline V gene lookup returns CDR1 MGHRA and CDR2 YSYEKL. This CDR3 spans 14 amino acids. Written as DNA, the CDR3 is TGCGCCAGCAGCCAAGGGTTTGACAGGGAAGACATATATTTT. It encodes CASSQGFDREDIYF.

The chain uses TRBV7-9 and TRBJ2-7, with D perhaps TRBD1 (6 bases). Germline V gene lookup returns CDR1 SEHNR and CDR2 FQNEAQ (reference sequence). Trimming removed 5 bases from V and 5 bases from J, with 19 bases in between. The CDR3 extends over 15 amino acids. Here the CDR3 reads CASSRGGPGENEQYF. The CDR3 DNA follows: TGTGCCAGCAGCCGCGGTGGGCCAGGGGAGAACGAGCAGTACTTC.

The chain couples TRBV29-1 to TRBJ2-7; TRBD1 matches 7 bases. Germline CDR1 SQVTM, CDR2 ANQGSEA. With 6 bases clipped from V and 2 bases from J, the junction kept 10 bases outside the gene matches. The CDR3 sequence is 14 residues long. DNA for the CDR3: TGCAGCGTGAACTCCCAGGGGGTTACCTACGAGCAGTACTTC. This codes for CSVNSQGVTYEQYF.

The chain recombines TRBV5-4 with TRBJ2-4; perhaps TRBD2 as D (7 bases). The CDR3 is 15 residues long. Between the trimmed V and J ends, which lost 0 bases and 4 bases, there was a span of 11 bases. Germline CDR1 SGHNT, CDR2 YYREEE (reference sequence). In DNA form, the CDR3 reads TGTGCCAGCAGCTTGGGGGCGGGGGCTAAAAACATTCAGTACTTC. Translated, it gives CASSLGAGAKNIQYF.

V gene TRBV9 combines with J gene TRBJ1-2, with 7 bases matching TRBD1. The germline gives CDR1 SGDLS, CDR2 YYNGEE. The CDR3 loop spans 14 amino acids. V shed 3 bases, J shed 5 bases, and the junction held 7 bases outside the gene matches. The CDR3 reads CASSAQGGAYGYTF. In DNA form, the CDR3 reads TGTGCCAGCAGCGCCCAAGGGGGCGCGTATGGCTACACCTTC. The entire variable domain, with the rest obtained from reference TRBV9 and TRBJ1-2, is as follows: DSGVTQTPKHLITATGQRVTLRCSPRSGDLSVYWYQQSLDQGLQFLIQYYNGEERAKGNILERFSAQQFPDLHSELNLSSLELGDSALYFCASSAQGGAYGYTFGSGTRLTVV.